This T cell receptor (beta chain) was obtained from a study of T cells in narcolepsy. Findings and limits, study-wide: Comparing one patient's CSF and blood CD4+ clonotypes highlighted HCRT- and TRIB2-specific autoreactive clonotypes.

This CDR3 contains 14 residues. Germline lookup yields CDR1 MNHNS and CDR2 SASEGT. J was trimmed by 2 bases and V by 6 bases; bases with no gene match: 5. Only one count was recorded for this clone. Its target is not known. Generated by immunoSEQ multiplex PCR, the TCRdb table keeps only in-frame clones and is missing some. The sample holds roughly 30,000 clones; about three quarters are singletons and the top ten take about 1.2%. Sequenced: CD45RA- memory CD4+ T cells from PBMCs. The origin of this receptor is a human donor with narcolepsy. V is TRBV6-1 and J is TRBJ2-7; 9 bases map to TRBD2. CDR3 sequence: CASRTTSGAYEQYF. The CDR3 DNA sequence: TGTGCCAGCAGGACGACTAGCGGCGCCTACGAGCAGTACTTC.